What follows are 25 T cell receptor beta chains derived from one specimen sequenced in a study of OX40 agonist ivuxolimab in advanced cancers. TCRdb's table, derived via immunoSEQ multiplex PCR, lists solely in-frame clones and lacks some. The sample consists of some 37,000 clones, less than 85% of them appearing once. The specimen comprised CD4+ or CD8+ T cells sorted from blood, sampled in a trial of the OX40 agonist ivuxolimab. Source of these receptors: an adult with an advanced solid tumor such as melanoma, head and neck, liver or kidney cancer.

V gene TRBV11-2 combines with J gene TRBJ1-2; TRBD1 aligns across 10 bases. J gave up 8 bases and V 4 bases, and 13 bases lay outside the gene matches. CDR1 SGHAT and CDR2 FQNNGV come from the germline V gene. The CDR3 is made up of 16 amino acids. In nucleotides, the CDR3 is TGTGCCAGCAGCTCGAACCCTGGACAGGGGGTAGGAGGCTACACCTTC. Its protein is CASSSNPGQGVGGYTF.

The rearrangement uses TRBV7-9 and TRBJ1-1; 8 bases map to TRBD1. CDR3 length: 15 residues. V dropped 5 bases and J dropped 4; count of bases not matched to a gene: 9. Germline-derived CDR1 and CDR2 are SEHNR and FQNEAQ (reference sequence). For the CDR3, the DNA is TGTGCCAGCAGCGCTCTTGGGACAGGTCTCACTGAAGCTTTCTTT. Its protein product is CASSALGTGLTEAFF.

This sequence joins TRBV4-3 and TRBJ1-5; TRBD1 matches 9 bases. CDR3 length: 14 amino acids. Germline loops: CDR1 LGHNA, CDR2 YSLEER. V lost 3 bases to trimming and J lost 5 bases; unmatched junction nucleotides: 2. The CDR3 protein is CASSQWTGDQPQHF. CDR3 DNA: TGCGCCAGCAGCCAGTGGACAGGGGATCAGCCCCAGCATTTT.

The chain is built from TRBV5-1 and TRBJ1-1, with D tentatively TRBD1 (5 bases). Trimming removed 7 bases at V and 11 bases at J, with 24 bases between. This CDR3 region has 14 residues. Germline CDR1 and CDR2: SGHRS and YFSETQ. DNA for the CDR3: TGCGCCAGCCGCGCCCTTGGGACGGCGGATAGGGCTTTCTTT. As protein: CASRALGTADRAFF.

CDR3 sequence reads: CASSPGQIDTQYF. In DNA form, the CDR3 reads TGTGCCAGCAGCCCGGGACAGATAGATACGCAGTATTTT. The chain links TRBV9 to TRBJ2-3; 7 positions agree with TRBD1. The germline V gene encodes CDR1 SGDLS and CDR2 YYNGEE. V lost 4 bases and J lost 5; bases outside the gene matches: 4. This CDR3 region has 13 residues. Full variable domain (rest looked up from reference TRBV9 and TRBJ2-3): DSGVTQTPKHLITATGQRVTLRCSPRSGDLSVYWYQQSLDQGLQFLIQYYNGEERAKGNILERFSAQQFPDLHSELNLSSLELGDSALYFCASSPGQIDTQYFGPGTRLTVL.

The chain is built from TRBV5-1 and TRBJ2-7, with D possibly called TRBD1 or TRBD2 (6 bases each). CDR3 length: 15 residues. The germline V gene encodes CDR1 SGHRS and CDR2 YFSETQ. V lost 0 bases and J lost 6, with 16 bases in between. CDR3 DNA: TGCGCCAGCAGCTTGGGGCCACGGGGGCAGGGCGAGCAGTACTTC. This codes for CASSLGPRGQGEQYF.

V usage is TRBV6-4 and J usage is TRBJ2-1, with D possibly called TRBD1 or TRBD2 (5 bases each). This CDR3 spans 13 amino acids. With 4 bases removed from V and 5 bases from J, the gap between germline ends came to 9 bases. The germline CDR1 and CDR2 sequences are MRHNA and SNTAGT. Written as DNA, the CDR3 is TGTGCCAGCAGTGCGGGGCGGGACAATGAGCAGTTCTTC. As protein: CASSAGRDNEQFF.

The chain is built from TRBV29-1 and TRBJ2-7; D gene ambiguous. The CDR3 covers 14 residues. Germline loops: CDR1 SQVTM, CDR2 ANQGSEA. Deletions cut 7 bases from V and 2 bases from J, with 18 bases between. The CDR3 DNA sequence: TGCAGCGCCCGAGATACCGGACGGACCTACGAGCAGTACTTC. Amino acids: CSARDTGRTYEQYF.

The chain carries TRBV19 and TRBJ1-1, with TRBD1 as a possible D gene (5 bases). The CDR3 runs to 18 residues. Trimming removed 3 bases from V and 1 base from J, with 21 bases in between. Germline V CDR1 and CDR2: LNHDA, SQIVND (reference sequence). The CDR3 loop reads CASSMGTGGRTGNTEAFF. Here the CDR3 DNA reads TGTGCCAGTAGTATGGGGACTGGGGGACGTACAGGGAACACTGAAGCTTTCTTT.

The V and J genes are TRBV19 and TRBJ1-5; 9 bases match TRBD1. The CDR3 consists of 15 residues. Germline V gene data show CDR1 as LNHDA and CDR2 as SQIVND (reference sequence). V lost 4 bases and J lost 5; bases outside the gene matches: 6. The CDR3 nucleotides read TGTGCCAGTAGTACTACAGGGGGCCGCGATCAGCCCCAGCATTTT. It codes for CASSTTGGRDQPQHF.

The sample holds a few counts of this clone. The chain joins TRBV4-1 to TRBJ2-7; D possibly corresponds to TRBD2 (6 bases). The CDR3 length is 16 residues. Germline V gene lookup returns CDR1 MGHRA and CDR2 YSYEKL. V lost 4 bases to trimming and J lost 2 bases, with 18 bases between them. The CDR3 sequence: CASSPGSGRGTYEQYF. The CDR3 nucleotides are TGCGCCAGCAGCCCTGGATCGGGACGCGGGACCTACGAGCAGTACTTC.

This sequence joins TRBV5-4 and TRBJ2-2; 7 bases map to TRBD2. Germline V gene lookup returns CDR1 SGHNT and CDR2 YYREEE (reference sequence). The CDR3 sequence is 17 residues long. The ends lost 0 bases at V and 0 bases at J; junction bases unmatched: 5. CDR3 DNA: TGTGCCAGCAGCTTGGATCTGGCGGGGGCGAACACCGGGGAGCTGTTTTTT. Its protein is CASSLDLAGANTGELFF.

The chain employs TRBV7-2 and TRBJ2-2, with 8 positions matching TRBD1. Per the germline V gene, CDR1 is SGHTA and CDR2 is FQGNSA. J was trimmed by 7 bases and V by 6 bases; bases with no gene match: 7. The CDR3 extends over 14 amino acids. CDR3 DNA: TGTGCCAGCAGGTCCCAGGGGGCGGGCGGGGAGCTGTTTTTT. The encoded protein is CASRSQGAGGELFF.

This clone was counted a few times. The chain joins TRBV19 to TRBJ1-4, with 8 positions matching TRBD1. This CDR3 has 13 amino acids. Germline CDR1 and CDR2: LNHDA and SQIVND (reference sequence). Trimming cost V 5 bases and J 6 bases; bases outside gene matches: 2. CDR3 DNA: TGTGCCAGTAGTCGGGACAGGTATGAAAAACTGTTTTTT. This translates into CASSRDRYEKLFF.

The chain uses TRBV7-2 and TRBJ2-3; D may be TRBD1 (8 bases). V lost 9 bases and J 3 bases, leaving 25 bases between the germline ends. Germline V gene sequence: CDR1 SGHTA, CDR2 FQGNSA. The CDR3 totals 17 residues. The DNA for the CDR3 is TGTGCCAGTCTCGGGGGGACAGGCCCCGGAGGGACAGATACGCAGTATTTT. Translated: CASLGGTGPGGTDTQYF.

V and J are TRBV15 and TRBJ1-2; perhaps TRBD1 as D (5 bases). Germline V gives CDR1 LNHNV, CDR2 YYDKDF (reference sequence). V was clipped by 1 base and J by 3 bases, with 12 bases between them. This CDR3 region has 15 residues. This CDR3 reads CATSRGDQGDYGYTF. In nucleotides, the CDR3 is TGTGCCACCAGCAGAGGTGATCAAGGGGACTATGGCTACACCTTC. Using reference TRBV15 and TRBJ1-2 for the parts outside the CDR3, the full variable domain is DAMVIQNPRYQVTQFGKPVTLSCSQTLNHNVMYWYQQKSSQAPKLLFHYYDKDFNNEADTPDNFQSRRPNTSFCFLDIRSPGLGDTAMYLCATSRGDQGDYGYTFGSGTRLTVV.

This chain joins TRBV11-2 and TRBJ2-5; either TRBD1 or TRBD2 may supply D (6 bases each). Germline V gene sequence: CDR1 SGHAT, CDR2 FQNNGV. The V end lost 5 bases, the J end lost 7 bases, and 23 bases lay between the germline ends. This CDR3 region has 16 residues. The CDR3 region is CASSATLIGGRGTQYF. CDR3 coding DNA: TGTGCCAGCAGCGCCACCCTTATCGGGGGCCGGGGGACCCAGTACTTC.

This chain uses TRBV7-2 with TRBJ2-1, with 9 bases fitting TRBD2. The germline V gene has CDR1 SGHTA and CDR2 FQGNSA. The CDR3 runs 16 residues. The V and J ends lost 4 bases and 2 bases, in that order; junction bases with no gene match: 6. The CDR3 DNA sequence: TGTGCCAGCAGCTGGGAGGCTAGCGGGACCTACAATGAGCAGTTCTTC. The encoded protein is CASSWEASGTYNEQFF.

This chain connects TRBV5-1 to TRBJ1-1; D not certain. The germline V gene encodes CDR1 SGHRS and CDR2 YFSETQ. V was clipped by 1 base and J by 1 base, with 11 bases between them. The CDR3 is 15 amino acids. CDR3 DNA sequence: TGCGCCAGCAGCTTGTGGTCCTCCTCGAACACTGAAGCTTTCTTT. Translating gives CASSLWSSSNTEAFF.

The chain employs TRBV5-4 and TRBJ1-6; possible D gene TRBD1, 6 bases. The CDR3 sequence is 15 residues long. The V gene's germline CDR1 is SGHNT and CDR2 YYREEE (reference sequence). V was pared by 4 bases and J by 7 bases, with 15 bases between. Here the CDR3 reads CASSQGPRYNSPLHF. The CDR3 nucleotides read TGTGCCAGCAGCCAGGGGCCGCGGTACAATTCACCCCTCCACTTT.

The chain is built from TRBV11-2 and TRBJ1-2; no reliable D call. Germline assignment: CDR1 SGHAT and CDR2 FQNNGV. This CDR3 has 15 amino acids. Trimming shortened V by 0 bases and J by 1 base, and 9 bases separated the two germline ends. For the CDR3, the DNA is TGTGCCAGCAGCTTAGACCCCAGGAGTAACTATGGCTACACCTTC. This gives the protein CASSLDPRSNYGYTF.

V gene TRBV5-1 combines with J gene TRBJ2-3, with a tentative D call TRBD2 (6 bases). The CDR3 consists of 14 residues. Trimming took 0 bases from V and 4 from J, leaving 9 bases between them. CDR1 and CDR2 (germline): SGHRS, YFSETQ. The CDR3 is CASSLEGLADTQYF. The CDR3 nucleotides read TGCGCCAGCAGCTTGGAGGGACTGGCAGATACGCAGTATTTT.

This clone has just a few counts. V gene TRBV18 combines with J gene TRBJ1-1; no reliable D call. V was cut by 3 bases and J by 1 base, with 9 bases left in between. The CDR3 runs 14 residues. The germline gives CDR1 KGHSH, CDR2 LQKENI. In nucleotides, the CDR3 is TGTGCCAGCTCACCTTATCAGAGGAACACTGAAGCTTTCTTT. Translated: CASSPYQRNTEAFF. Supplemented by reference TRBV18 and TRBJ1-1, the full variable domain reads NAGVMQNPRHLVRRRGQEARLRCSPMKGHSHVYWYRQLPEEGLKFMVYLQKENIIDESGMPKERFSAEFPKEGPSILRIQQVVRGDSAAYFCASSPYQRNTEAFFGQGTRLTVV.

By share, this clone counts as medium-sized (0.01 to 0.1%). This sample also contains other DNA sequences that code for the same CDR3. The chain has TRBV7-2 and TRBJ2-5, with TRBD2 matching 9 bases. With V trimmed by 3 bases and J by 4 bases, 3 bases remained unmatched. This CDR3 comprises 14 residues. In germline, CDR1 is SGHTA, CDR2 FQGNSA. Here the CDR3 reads CASSFGGGAETQYF. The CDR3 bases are TGTGCCAGCAGCTTTGGCGGGGGGGCAGAGACCCAGTACTTC.

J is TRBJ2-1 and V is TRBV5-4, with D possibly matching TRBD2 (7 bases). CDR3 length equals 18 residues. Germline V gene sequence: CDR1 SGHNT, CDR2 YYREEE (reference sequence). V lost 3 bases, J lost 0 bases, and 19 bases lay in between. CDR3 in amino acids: CASSSGGQTRPSYNEQFF. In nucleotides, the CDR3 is TGTGCCAGCAGCTCGGGAGGACAGACCCGTCCCTCCTACAATGAGCAGTTCTTC.